The 27 T cell receptor delta chains below were found in one sample sequenced in a study of gammadelta T cells in human blood. TCRdb made new clone calls on the RT-PCR reads using CATT. The sample includes over 1,500 delta-chain clones, 5% to 8.5% of them seen just once. Source material: non-Vgamma9Vdelta2 gamma-delta T cells from fetal blood. These receptors all stem from a human fetus.

Points on this clone: A much bigger clone sits one base away, suggesting this may be a read error. The J gene is TRDJ3, the V gene TRDV2, with TRDD3 identical over 10 bases. After removal of 5 bases from V and 2 bases from J, the junction contained 5 bases not matched to a gene. This CDR3 contains 17 residues. In germline, CDR1 is GEAIGNYY, CDR2 EKD. In DNA form, the CDR3 reads TGTGCCTGTGCCAACTGGGGGATCCCCTGGGACACCCGACAGATGTTTTTC. Its protein product is CACANWGIPWDTRQMFF.

Relative to its sample, this clone is medium-sized. Other DNA sequences in the same sample also yield this CDR3. The V call is TRDV1, the J call TRDJ2; 9 positions agree with TRDD3. The germline CDR1 and CDR2 sequences are TSWWSYY and QGS. J was trimmed by 0 bases and V by 3 bases; bases with no gene match: 26. CDR3 length: 24 residues. The CDR3 sequence: CALGDQTGNFLRGYAYTLTAQLFF. The DNA for the CDR3 is TGTGCTCTTGGGGACCAGACAGGGAACTTCCTAAGGGGATACGCGTACACTTTGACAGCACAACTCTTCTTT.

In its sample, this clone is medium-sized (0.01 to 0.1%). The chain employs TRDV1 and TRDJ3; D call uncertain. The CDR3 loop spans 18 amino acids. Per germline, CDR1 TSWWSYY and CDR2 QGS. Trimming shortened V by 0 bases and J by 0 bases, and 9 bases separated the two germline ends. CDR3 in DNA: TGTGCTCTTGGGGAACTGACGGTGAGCTCCTGGGACACCCGACAGATGTTTTTC. Residues: CALGELTVSSWDTRQMFF.

The table lists this clone with a few counts. The chain employs TRDV2 and TRDJ3; TRDD3 matches at 9 bases. The germline CDR1 and CDR2 sequences are GEAIGNYY and EKD. The junction had 4 bases not matched to a gene; V was cut back by 5 bases and J by 0 bases. The CDR3 is made up of 17 amino acids. The CDR3 sequence is CACVLGDRSWDTRQMFF. The CDR3 DNA reads as TGTGCCTGTGTACTGGGGGACCGCTCCTGGGACACCCGACAGATGTTTTTC.

This clone has just a few counts. This may be a read error: a much more frequent sequence differs by one nucleotide. This sample also contains other DNA sequences that code for the same CDR3. The J gene is TRDJ3, the V gene TRDV1; 8 positions agree with TRDD3. Looked up from germline, CDR1 is TSWWSYY and CDR2 is QGS. This CDR3 has 18 amino acids. The CDR3 reads CALGELWGSSWDTRQMFF. In DNA form, the CDR3 reads TGTGCTCTTGGAGAACTCTGGGGGAGCTCCTGGGACACCCGACAGATGTTTTTC.

By its share, this clone is medium-sized. The rearrangement joins TRDV1 to TRDJ3, with 9 bases that match TRDD3. Germline V gene data show CDR1 as TSWWSYY and CDR2 as QGS. The CDR3 totals 19 residues. V trimming: 1 base; J trimming: 0 bases; junction bases outside the gene matches: 4. This CDR3 reads CALGEHGDTGSWDTRQMFF. Here the CDR3 DNA reads TGTGCTCTTGGGGAACATGGGGATACGGGCTCCTGGGACACCCGACAGATGTTTTTC.

This clone was counted a few times. The chain couples TRDV1 to TRDJ3, with TRDD3 identical over 9 bases. The CDR3 covers 19 residues. V lost 1 base to trimming and J lost 1 base; unmatched junction nucleotides: 5. The germline V gene encodes CDR1 TSWWSYY and CDR2 QGS. The CDR3 loop reads CALGERWGMGSWDTRQMFF. Written as DNA, the CDR3 is TGTGCTCTTGGGGAACGCTGGGGGATGGGGTCCTGGGACACCCGACAGATGTTTTTC.

This chain connects TRDV2 to TRDJ2; a weak D match, TRDD3 (6 bases). The J gene comes from matching the DNA to germline here; TCRdb lacks it. Germline V gene data show CDR1 as GEAIGNYY and CDR2 as EKD. V dropped 0 bases and J dropped 2 bases, with 6 bases sitting between them. The CDR3 runs to 14 residues. Written as DNA, the CDR3 is TGTGCCTGTGACACCGGGATATTGACAGCACAACTCTTCTTT. Translation: CACDTGILTAQLFF.

In this sample, this clone is medium-sized (0.01 to 0.1%). V gene TRDV1 combines with J gene TRDJ2, with 11 bases matching TRDD3. Per germline, CDR1 TSWWSYY and CDR2 QGS. Germline trimming cut 3 bases from V and 3 bases from J; bases unmatched to any gene: 0. This CDR3 is built from 15 residues. The CDR3 DNA follows: TGTGCTCTTGGGGACTGGGGGATACTGACAGCACAACTCTTCTTT. Translation: CALGDWGILTAQLFF.

By share of the sample, this clone is medium-sized. This chain links TRDV3 with TRDJ3; 8 bases agree with TRDD3. The CDR3 contains 14 residues. The trim removed 3 bases at V and 4 bases at J, leaving 2 bases unmatched. The germline CDR1 and CDR2 sequences are TVYSNPD and GDNSRS (reference sequence). The chain's CDR3 is CALGDIWDTRQMFF. The CDR3 DNA reads TGTGCCTTGGGGGATATTTGGGACACCCGACAGATGTTTTTC.

Sample share makes this clone medium-sized. In the same sample, other DNA sequences code for this CDR3. The chain couples TRAV29/DV5 to TRDJ1; TRDD3 aligns across 8 bases. Germline assignment: CDR1 NSMFDY and CDR2 ISSIKDK. Germline trimming cut 0 bases from V and 0 bases from J; bases unmatched to any gene: 1. The CDR3 has 14 amino acids. CDR3 in DNA: TGTGCAGCAAGCGTACTGGGGGACACCGATAAACTCATCTTT. It yields the protein CAASVLGDTDKLIF.

By sample share, this clone is medium-sized. V gene TRDV1 combines with J gene TRDJ3, with 10 bases identical to TRDD3. V trimming: 2 bases; J trimming: 4 bases; junction bases outside the gene matches: 2. This CDR3 contains 17 residues. Germline CDR1 reads TSWWSYY; CDR2 reads QGS. This CDR3 is CALGEVLGDWDTRQMFF. The CDR3 region has the DNA TGTGCTCTTGGGGAAGTACTGGGGGATTGGGACACCCGACAGATGTTTTTC.

Note on this clone: This may be a read error, as it is one base from a much larger clone. The rearrangement uses TRDV1 and TRDJ2, with 13 bases fitting TRDD3. Per germline, CDR1 TSWWSYY and CDR2 QGS. The CDR3 covers 19 residues. The CDR3 bases are TGTGCTCTTGGGGAAAGGCGCACTGGGGGATACGCTTTGACAGCACAACGCTTCTTT. It translates to CALGERRTGGYALTAQRFF.

By share, this clone counts as medium-sized. This chain links TRDV1 with TRDJ3; TRDD3 agrees at 10 bases. The V segment lost 1 base and the J segment 0 bases; nucleotides outside the gene matches: 0. This CDR3 is built from 18 residues. CDR1 TSWWSYY and CDR2 QGS come from the germline V gene. CDR3 bases: TGTGCTCTTGGGGAACGGGGGATACGCTCCTGGGACACCCGACAGATGTTTTTC. It specifies CALGERGIRSWDTRQMFF.

This clone was seen only a few times. V gene TRDV2 combines with J gene TRDJ2; 9 positions match TRDD3. Germline CDR1 reads GEAIGNYY; CDR2 reads EKD. This CDR3 has 16 residues. Losses at the gene ends were 0 bases for V and 0 bases for J; bases not matched to a gene: 1. The CDR3 coding sequence is TGTGCCTGTGACACCGGGGGATACTCTTTGACAGCACAACTCTTCTTT. This gives the protein CACDTGGYSLTAQLFF.

This clone rates as large (0.1 to 1%). V is TRDV2 and J is TRDJ3, with TRDD3 matching 11 bases. CDR1 is GEAIGNYY and CDR2 is EKD in the germline V gene. This CDR3 has 17 residues. V shed 8 bases and J 0 bases; nucleotides not matched to a gene: 5. CDR3 DNA: TGTGCCTCTAGTACTGGGGGATACTCCTGGGACACCCGACAGATGTTTTTC. It translates to CASSTGGYSWDTRQMFF.

On this clone itself: This clone may be a read error of a much larger clone one base away. The sample holds other DNA sequences that translate to the same CDR3. The V and J genes are TRDV3 and TRDJ3, with 10 nucleotides matching TRDD3. V was pared by 1 base and J by 0 bases, with 12 bases of the junction left unmatched. Germline values: CDR1 TVYSNPD, CDR2 GDNSRS (reference sequence). The CDR3 extends over 20 amino acids. CDR3 sequence (DNA): TGTGCCTTTACCCCCTTTCGGGGGATACGTGGCTCCTGGGACACCCGACAGATGTTTTTC. This encodes CAFTPFRGIRGSWDTRQMFF.

This clone is medium-sized. This clone may be a read error of a much larger clone one base away. The rearrangement links TRDV2 to TRDJ1; 7 bases align to TRDD3. Germline CDR1 GEAIGNYY, CDR2 EKD. This CDR3 is 14 amino acids long. The V and J ends lost 2 bases and 0 bases, in that order; junction bases with no gene match: 2. CDR3 nucleotides: TGTGCCTGTGACAACGGGGGATACACCGATAAACTCATCTTT. Its protein product is CACDNGGYTDKLIF.

Judged by abundance, this clone is medium-sized. This specimen includes other DNA sequences encoding the same CDR3. The chain recombines TRDV1 with TRDJ2, with 10 bases matching TRDD3. CDR1 and CDR2 from the germline V gene are TSWWSYY and QGS. V lost 1 base to trimming and J lost 6 bases; unmatched junction nucleotides: 2. CDR3 length equals 15 residues. CDR3 coding DNA: TGTGCTCTTGGGGAACGGGGGATACGCGCAGCACAACTCTTCTTT. It encodes CALGERGIRAAQLFF.

A word on this clone: This clone may be a read error of a much larger clone one base away. V and J are TRAV29/DV5 and TRDJ1; 12 bases are shared with TRDD3. The CDR3 length is 17 residues. Germline CDR1 and CDR2: NSMFDY and ISSIKDK. The CDR3 DNA sequence: TGTGCAGCAAGCAAGACTGGGGGATACAGGAGTACCGATAAACGCATCTTT. This translates into CAASKTGGYRSTDKRIF.

V is TRDV2 and J is TRDJ3; 10 nucleotides align to TRDD3. TCRdb supplies no J gene; here it was assigned by aligning the nucleotide sequence to germline. The CDR3 is 18 residues long. J was trimmed by 0 bases and V by 3 bases; bases with no gene match: 4. CDR1 is GEAIGNYY and CDR2 is EKD in the germline V gene. The DNA of the CDR3 is TGTGCCTGTGACTGGGGGATACCTAGCTCCTGGGACACCCGACAGATGTTTTTC. This sequence encodes CACDWGIPSSWDTRQMFF.

This clone ranks as large. The V and J genes are TRDV1 and TRDJ3; possibly TRDD3 for D (6 bases). This CDR3 region has 19 residues. Trimming removed 6 bases at V and 0 bases at J, with 18 bases between. The V gene's germline CDR1 is TSWWSYY and CDR2 QGS. The CDR3 is CALGQGGGVFSWDTRQMFF. CDR3 bases: TGTGCTCTTGGCCAAGGTGGGGGGGTCTTCTCCTGGGACACCCGACAGATGTTTTTC.

This clone was observed a handful of times. This sequence joins TRAV29/DV5 and TRDJ3; TRDD3 matches at 9 bases. The J segment lost 1 base and the V segment lost 2 bases, leaving 1 base of the junction unmatched. This CDR3 comprises 16 residues. Germline loops: CDR1 NSMFDY, CDR2 ISSIKDK. The CDR3 region has the DNA TGTGCAGCAAGTACTGGGGGATCCTGGGACACCCGACAGATGTTTTTC. Protein product: CAASTGGSWDTRQMFF.

Judged by abundance, this clone is medium-sized (0.01 to 0.1%). The called J gene is TRDJ1, whereas the V gene has no call. This CDR3 is 13 amino acids long. The CDR3 sequence: CAPGAGGPDKLIF. The DNA for the CDR3 is TGTGCTCCGGGCGCGGGGGGTCCCGATAAACTCATCTTT.

In this sample, this clone turned up a few times. One base away lies a much larger clone, so this may be a sequencing read error. This chain links TRAV29/DV5 with TRDJ2; 9 positions match TRDD3. Per germline, CDR1 NSMFDY and CDR2 ISSIKDK. The CDR3 length is 14 residues. The CDR3 bases are TGTTCAGCAAGCGGGGGATACTTGACAGCACAACTCTTCTTT. Encoded protein: CSASGGYLTAQLFF.

In regard to this clone: With only one base between it and a far larger clone, this is likely a read error. Distinct nucleotide sequences in the sample also encode this CDR3. V gene TRDV1 combines with J gene TRDJ2, with TRDD3 matching 7 bases. The CDR3 is 16 amino acids. V dropped 0 bases and J dropped 2; count of bases not matched to a gene: 3. Germline V gene data show CDR1 as TSWWSYY and CDR2 as QGS. The CDR3 DNA reads TGTGCTCTTGGGGAACTAGGGGGATCGTTGACAGCACAACTCTTCTTT. Translation: CALGELGGSLTAQLFF.

On this clone: Since a much larger clone is just one base distant, this may be a read error. This sample includes further DNA sequences coding for the same CDR3. This chain joins TRDV3 and TRDJ2; 9 positions agree with TRDD3. CDR1 and CDR2 from the germline V gene are TVYSNPD and GDNSRS (reference sequence). This CDR3 has 16 amino acids. J lost 0 bases, V lost 5 bases, and 10 bases had no gene match. DNA for the CDR3: TGTGCCCTGTACTGGGGGAGACCCTCTTTGACAGCACAACTCTTCTTT. It specifies CALYWGRPSLTAQLFF.